The rows below give T cell receptor beta chains drawn from one sample of a study of CD8 T cells in ankylosing spondylitis. Each CDR3 protein gets one entry after TCRdb re-called the 5' RACE reads with MiXCR. The sample carries a few hundred thousand distinct CDR3 sequences, roughly 10% recorded once. Material: blood, either unsorted or a sorted T cell fraction (not recorded which). The receptors were sampled from a female donor with ankylosing spondylitis or in good health (not recorded which). Both conserved end residues are part of each CDR3. The D gene is left open where the match is weak. Rows may omit the clone size; those that give it use once, few, many or a size class.

many	-	TRBV5-1	TRBJ1-1	TGCGCCAGCAGCTTGGAGAAAACAGGATCCACTGAAGCTTTCTTT	CASSLEKTGSTEAFF
-	-	TRBV20-1	TRBJ2-5	TGCAGTGTTCTAGACATCAGGGGCGTAGGAGGGTCACAAGAGACCCAGTACTTC	CSVLDIRGVGGSQETQYF
many	-	TRBV10-3	TRBJ2-1	TGTGCCATCAGTGCCTTAAGGGGGGAAGGCCCCTCCGATTATTACAATGAGCAGTTCTTC	CAISALRGEGPSDYYNEQFF
many	-	TRBV20-1	TRBJ2-5	TGCAGTGCTTTGGCCGGGAAGACCCAGTACTTC	CSALAGKTQYF
many	-	TRBV7-6	TRBJ1-1	TGTGCCAGCAGCTTAGACCCCTGGGGTAACACTGAAGCTTTCTTT	CASSLDPWGNTEAFF
many	TRBD2	TRBV10-2	TRBJ2-3	TGCGCCAGCAGTGGCCCCGGGACTAGCGGTAGCACAGATACGCAGTATTTT	CASSGPGTSGSTDTQYF
many	-	TRBV10-2	TRBJ1-5	TGCGCCAGCAGTGAATGGGGGGAGAGCAATCAGCCCCAGCATTTT	CASSEWGESNQPQHF
many	-	TRBV4-2	TRBJ2-1	TGTGCCAGCAGCCACGACAGTTCCTACAATGAGCAGTTCTTC	CASSHDSSYNEQFF
many	-	TRBV12-3/TRBV12-4	TRBJ2-7	TGTGCCAGCAGTTTTAACGGAGCTACCTACGAGCAGTACTTC	CASSFNGATYEQYF
many	-	TRBV5-1	TRBJ1-1	TGCGCCAGCAGCTTGGGGGACGTAACTAACACTGAAGCTTTCTTT	CASSLGDVTNTEAFF
many	-	TRBV29-1	TRBJ1-1	TGCAGCGTTGATGAGGGGTTGCTGAACACTGAAGCTTTCTTT	CSVDEGLLNTEAFF
many	-	TRBV6-1	TRBJ2-2	TGTGCCAGCAGGGCCGGGGACTTAATCACCGGGGAGCTGTTTTTT	CASRAGDLITGELFF
many	TRBD1	TRBV6-5	TRBJ1-3	TGTGCCAGCAGTTACTCCGCAGGGGGCCAGGGTGGAAACACCATATATTTT	CASSYSAGGQGGNTIYF
-	-	TRBV5-1	TRBJ1-1	TGCGCCAGCAGCTTGGGGGGTGTAGGGCGAGCTTTCTTT	CASSLGGVGRAFF
many	-	TRBV20-1	TRBJ2-1	TGCAGTGCTAGGGACGGACGGAGCTCCTACAATGAGCAGTTCTTC	CSARDGRSSYNEQFF
many	TRBD2	TRBV4-3	TRBJ2-5	TGCGCCAGCAGCCTTTCGGGGACTAGCGGGAGGGGAGAGACCCAGTACTTC	CASSLSGTSGRGETQYF
-	TRBD1	TRBV5-1	TRBJ1-5	TGCGCCAGCAGCTACCAACCGACAGGGTTGGAGGCCCAGCATTTT	CASSYQPTGLEAQHF
few	TRBD1	TRBV15	TRBJ2-3	TGTGCCACCCAAGGGGGGACAGGGACTTTCACAGATACGCAGTATTTT	CATQGGTGTFTDTQYF
few	TRBD1	TRBV5-1	TRBJ1-6	TGCGCCAGCAGCTTCCGGGGACAGGATAATTCACCCCTCCACTTT	CASSFRGQDNSPLHF
many	TRBD2	TRBV20-1	TRBJ2-1	TGCAGTGCTCGATGGACCGGGACTAGCGGGAGGAATGAGCAGTTCTTC	CSARWTGTSGRNEQFF
many	-	TRBV12-3/TRBV12-4	TRBJ1-1	TGTGCCAGCAGCTTTAAGGGGGGGGCCAAGGCTGAAGCTTTCTTT	CASSFKGGAKAEAFF
many	TRBD2	TRBV7-2	TRBJ2-3	TGTGCCAGCAGCTTCGGGAGCGGGAGGGTCCAAGATACGCAGTATTTT	CASSFGSGRVQDTQYF
few	-	TRBV2	TRBJ2-1	TGTGCCAGCAGTGAAACTCTTAAGGAGTTCTTC	CASSETLKEFF
many	-	TRBV29-1	TRBJ2-1	TGCAGCAAAAGATCGTATAACAATGAGCAGTTCTTC	CSKRSYNNEQFF
-	-	TRBV7-9	TRBJ2-1	TGTGCCAGCAGCTTGGTGAGCGCGGATAATGAGCAGTTCTTC	CASSLVSADNEQFF
-	-	TRBV10-3	TRBJ2-7	TGTGCCATCAGGTCCTGGGGTGGACAGAACTACGAGCAGTACTTC	CAIRSWGGQNYEQYF
many	TRBD1	TRBV5-1	TRBJ1-2	TGCGCCAGCACCTTGGAGGGGGCACGATCTAACTATGGCTACACCTTC	CASTLEGARSNYGYTF
-	-	TRBV3-1	TRBJ1-1	TGTGCCAGCAGCGAACACGGACAGATGAACACTGAAGCTTTCTTT	CASSEHGQMNTEAFF
many	-	TRBV5-1	TRBJ1-1	TGCGCCAGCACCCCGCGGGAGGGATCGAACACTGAAGCTTTCTTT	CASTPREGSNTEAFF
-	-	TRBV19	TRBJ2-3	TGTGCCAGTAGTATGGGGCACCTCACAGATACGCAGTATTTT	CASSMGHLTDTQYF
many	-	TRBV7-8	TRBJ2-1	TGTGCCAGCAGCTTAGGCCGGGACCCCTACAATGAGCAGTTCTTC	CASSLGRDPYNEQFF
many	TRBD1	TRBV5-1	TRBJ2-3	TGCGCCAGCAGGAGAACAGGGGGCGCCTCGAGGGATACGCAGTATTTT	CASRRTGGASRDTQYF
many	-	TRBV5-1	TRBJ2-3	TGCGCCAGCAGCCCGGACGGACAGAACCCCCGGTCGCAGTATTTT	CASSPDGQNPRSQYF
-	TRBD2	TRBV4-3	TRBJ2-1	TGCGCCAGCAGCCACTCTATAGCGGGAGTCAACAATGAGCAGTTCTTC	CASSHSIAGVNNEQFF
-	-	TRBV7-2	TRBJ2-7	TGTGCCAGCAGCTTAAGTTTCATCTCTTCCTACGAGCAGTACTTC	CASSLSFISSYEQYF
many	-	TRBV29-1	TRBJ2-7	TGCAGCGTTGAAGATCTGAGGGGCAATGCCTACGAGCAGTACTTC	CSVEDLRGNAYEQYF
-	TRBD1	TRBV5-6	TRBJ2-1	TGTGCCAGCAACCCAGGGACAGGGGGGGCCTACAATGAGCAGTTCTTC	CASNPGTGGAYNEQFF
many	-	TRBV20-1	TRBJ1-2	TGCAGTGCTAGTAGTCCTCAGTCTAACTATGGCTACACCTTC	CSASSPQSNYGYTF
-	-	TRBV10-1	TRBJ2-6	TGCGCCAGCAGCCGCGGTGCCGGGGCCAACGTCCTGACTTTC	CASSRGAGANVLTF
-	TRBD1	TRBV2	TRBJ2-5	TGTGCCAGCAGGGGACAGACCAACCAAGAGACCCAGTACTTC	CASRGQTNQETQYF
many	TRBD2	TRBV5-1	TRBJ2-2	TGCGCCAGCAGCCGGGACTACTACACCGGGGAGCTGTTTTTT	CASSRDYYTGELFF
few	TRBD1	TRBV20-1	TRBJ1-1	TGCAGCAAGCGCCTTTCGACAGGGGCAGGTGAAGCTTTCTTT	CSKRLSTGAGEAFF
many	-	TRBV2	TRBJ2-5	TGTGCCAGCAGCCCTCGAGGCCTTCCTTTCCAAGAGACCCAGTACTTC	CASSPRGLPFQETQYF
many	TRBD1	TRBV25-1	TRBJ2-2	TGTGCCAGCAGTGAAACCGGACAGGGGGCCTCCGGGGAGCTGTTTTTT	CASSETGQGASGELFF
many	-	TRBV10-3	TRBJ2-7	TGTGCCATCGGGACTTCCCTTTACGAGCAGTACTTC	CAIGTSLYEQYF
-	TRBD2	TRBV4-3	TRBJ2-3	TGCGCCAGCAGCCGAGCGGGGATGACACCAAATAGGCAGTATTTT	CASSRAGMTPNRQYF
many	-	TRBV5-1	TRBJ2-1	TGCGCCAGCAGCGACACAAGTGGGGGCTATGAGCAGTTCTTC	CASSDTSGGYEQFF
many	-	TRBV5-1	TRBJ1-5	TGCGCCAGCAGCTATGACAACGGTAGCAATCAGCCCCAGCATTTT	CASSYDNGSNQPQHF